The clone carrying this T cell receptor beta chain was picked up one time. The data were obtained in a study of blood T cell repertoires in COVID-19. Across the whole study: COVID-19 samples from acute and convalescent phases originated in the United States, Italy and Spain. PBMCs, B-cell-depleted T cells, or T cells provided the cDNA or gDNA that made up the material.

The Seattle patients, enrolled during active infection, were followed longitudinally. Per the original data handling: Amplified reference gene primers provided the basis for estimating nucleated cell counts. Using immunoSEQ multiplex PCR, the repertoire was profiled, and TCRdb retains in-frame clones only, with some absent. V and J calls and clone size follow that table, whereas D and trimming were derived from the DNA. The table records about 500,000 clones, approximately 88% of them present only once. The sequencing input was peripheral blood. The clonotype was recovered from a woman in her forties or fifties with COVID-19, enrolled during active disease.

DNA for the CDR3: TGTGCCAGCAGCGTATTAGGGACAGGGGTAATGAACACTGAAGCTTTCTTT. Translation: CASSVLGTGVMNTEAFF. The rearrangement links TRBV9 to TRBJ1-1; 10 bases are shared with TRBD1. With V trimmed by 1 base and J by 0 bases, 6 bases remained unmatched. Per the germline V gene, CDR1 is SGDLS and CDR2 is YYNGEE. The CDR3 contains 17 residues.